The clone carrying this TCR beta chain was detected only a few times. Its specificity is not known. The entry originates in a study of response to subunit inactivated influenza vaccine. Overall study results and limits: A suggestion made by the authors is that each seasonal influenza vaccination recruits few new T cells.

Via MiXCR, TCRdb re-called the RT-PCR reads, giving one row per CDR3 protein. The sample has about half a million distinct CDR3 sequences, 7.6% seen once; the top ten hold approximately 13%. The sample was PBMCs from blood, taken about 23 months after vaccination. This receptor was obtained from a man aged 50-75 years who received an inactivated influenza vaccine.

For the CDR3, the DNA is TGTGCCAGCAGTGGAGGACAGACAGTCCCGGAAAAACTGTTTTTT. Translated, it gives CASSGGQTVPEKLFF. V and J are TRBV6-1 and TRBJ1-4; D is possibly TRBD1 (6 bases). V shed 4 bases and J shed 8 bases, with 17 bases lying between them. The CDR3 has 15 residues. Germline CDR1 reads MNHNS; CDR2 reads SASEGT.